The subject of this entry is one T cell receptor beta chain. This clone was seen just once. Its antigen has not been determined. No clone much larger than this one lies a single base away; base qualities are absent. The data stem from a study of identifying expanded T cells in peripheral blood (dated by TCRdb to about 2019). Regarding the study in general: Four technical replicates, made by sequencing separate aliquots from the same pool of genomic DNA, were compared pairwise.

Beyond this particular receptor, the publication reports: For all healthy donors, the variance in clone template counts between roughly two-week samples rose significantly as total template count increased. The binomial model flagged 0.9 to 1.5 differentially abundant clones between technical replicates, compared with about 16 over roughly 2 weeks and 19 over around four weeks. The beta-binomial model significantly reduced the number of clones called differentially abundant and the false-positive rate across all healthy-donor time intervals. The authors expected that over much longer intervals, such as months to years, biological variance in healthy repertoires might increase even further.

The junction carries 27 bases between V and J, which are trimmed by 3 bases and 3 bases respectively. Reading from cysteine to phenylalanine, the CDR3 counts 20 amino acids. This entry keeps only the CDR3 DNA: 60 bases, framed from base 1. The CDR1 and CDR2 encoded by the germline V gene are ENHRY and SYGVKD. TCRbeta CDR3 regions were profiled with the immunoSEQ Assay using bias-controlled multiplex PCR amplification of genomic DNA. Per the source publication's procedure: The absolute abundance of each unique TCRbeta CDR3 region was quantified after sequences were collapsed and filtered. Two models were used to test differential abundance: a binomial model (Fisher-equivalent) and a beta-binomial model that adds time-dependent variance fitted from healthy donors. Clones with fewer than 5 combined templates were removed, and differential abundance was called for clones with a Benjamini-Hochberg FDR below 0.01. Beta-binomial variance was modeled as a function of total template count across the two samples using the form v = (b*log(k)+a)^2. Held by TCRdb, this immuneACCESS table contains in-frame sequences only and omits some clones. Under half of the omission traces to an unresolved V gene where checked; the cause of the rest is unknown. That table is the source of V, J and clone size, and D and trimming were worked out from the DNA. Here the sample has some 95,000 clones; 86% occur a single time. In total, the top ten clones hold 5.6% of the sample.

No immune events such as infections were documented for the healthy donors during the collection period. To calibrate time-dependent variance in a beta-binomial model of T-cell clone differential abundance, blood repertoires from healthy donors were used as a training cohort. The training cohort comprised 10 or so healthy donors, 3 female and 7 male. On average the donors were approximately 40 years old, and their ages spanned roughly 29 to 64 years. Whole blood was collected from each healthy donor at three time points spaced roughly two weeks apart and obtained from a commercial supplier. For immunosequencing, genomic DNA was extracted from unsorted whole blood.

This clonotype was sampled from a person aged 18 to 75 in good health. What was sequenced was blood. The sequence links TRBV10-3 to TRBJ1-5, with TRBD1 as a weak D call on 6 bases. The CDR3 has the sequence CAISDPGLLSRGAPNQPQHF. The DNA sequence reads TGTGCCATCAGTGACCCGGGACTCCTATCTCGGGGGGCCCCCAATCAGCCCCAGCATTTT.